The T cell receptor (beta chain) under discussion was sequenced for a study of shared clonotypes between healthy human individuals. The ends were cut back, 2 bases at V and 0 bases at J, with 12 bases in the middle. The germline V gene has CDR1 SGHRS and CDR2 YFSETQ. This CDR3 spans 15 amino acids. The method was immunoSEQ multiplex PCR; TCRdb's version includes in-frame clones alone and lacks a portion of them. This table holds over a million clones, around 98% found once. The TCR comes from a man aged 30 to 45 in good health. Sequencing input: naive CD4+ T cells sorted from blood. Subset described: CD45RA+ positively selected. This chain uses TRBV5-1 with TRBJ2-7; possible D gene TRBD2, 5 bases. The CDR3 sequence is CASSFSGASSYEQYF. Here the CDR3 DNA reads TGCGCCAGCAGCTTCAGCGGCGCCAGCTCCTACGAGCAGTACTTC.